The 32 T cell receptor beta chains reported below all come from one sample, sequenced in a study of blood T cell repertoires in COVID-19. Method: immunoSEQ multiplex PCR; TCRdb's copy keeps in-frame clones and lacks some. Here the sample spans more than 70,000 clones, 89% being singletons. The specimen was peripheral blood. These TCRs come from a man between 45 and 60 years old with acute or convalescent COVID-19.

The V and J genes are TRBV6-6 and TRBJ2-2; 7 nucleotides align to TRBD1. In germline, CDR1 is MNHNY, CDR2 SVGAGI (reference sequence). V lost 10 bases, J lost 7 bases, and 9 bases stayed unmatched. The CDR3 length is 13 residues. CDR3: CAIPQGEGGELFF. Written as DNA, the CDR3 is TGTGCCATCCCTCAGGGGGAAGGCGGGGAGCTGTTTTTT.

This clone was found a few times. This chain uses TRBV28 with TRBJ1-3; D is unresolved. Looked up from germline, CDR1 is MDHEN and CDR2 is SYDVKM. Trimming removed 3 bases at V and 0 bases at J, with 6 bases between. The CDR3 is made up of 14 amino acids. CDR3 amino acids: CASSLASSGNTIYF. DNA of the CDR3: TGTGCCAGCAGTTTGGCTAGCTCTGGAAACACCATATATTTT.

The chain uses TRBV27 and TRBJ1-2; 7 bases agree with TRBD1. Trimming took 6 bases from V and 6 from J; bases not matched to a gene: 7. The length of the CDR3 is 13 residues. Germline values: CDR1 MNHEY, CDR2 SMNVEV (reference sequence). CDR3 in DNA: TGTGCCAGCAGAAACCTCCAGGGGGATGGCTACACCTTC. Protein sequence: CASRNLQGDGYTF.

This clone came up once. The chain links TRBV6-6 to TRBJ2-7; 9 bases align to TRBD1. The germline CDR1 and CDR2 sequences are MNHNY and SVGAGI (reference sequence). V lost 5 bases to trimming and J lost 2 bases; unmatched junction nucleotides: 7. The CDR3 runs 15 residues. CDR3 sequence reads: CASSNRGRTTYEQYV. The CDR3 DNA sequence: TGTGCCAGCAGTAACAGGGGGCGGACGACCTACGAGCAGTACGTC.

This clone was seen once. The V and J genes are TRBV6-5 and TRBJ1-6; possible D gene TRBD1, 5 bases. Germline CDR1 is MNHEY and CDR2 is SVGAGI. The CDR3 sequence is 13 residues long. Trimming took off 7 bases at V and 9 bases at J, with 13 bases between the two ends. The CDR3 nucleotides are TGTGCCAGCAAGGGGATATTAAGTTCACCCCTCCACTTT. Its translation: CASKGILSSPLHF.

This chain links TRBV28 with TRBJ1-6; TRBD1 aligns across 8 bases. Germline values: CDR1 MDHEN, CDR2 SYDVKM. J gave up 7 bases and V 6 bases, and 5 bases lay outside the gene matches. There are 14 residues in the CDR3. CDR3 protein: CASSPGQGNSPLHF. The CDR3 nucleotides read TGTGCCAGCAGCCCTGGACAGGGAAATTCACCCCTCCACTTT.

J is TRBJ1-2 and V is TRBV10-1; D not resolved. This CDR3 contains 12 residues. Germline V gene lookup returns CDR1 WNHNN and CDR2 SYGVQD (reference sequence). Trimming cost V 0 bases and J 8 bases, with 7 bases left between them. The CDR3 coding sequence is TGCGCCAGCAGTGAGTCCTCCGTAGGCTACACCTTC. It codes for CASSESSVGYTF.

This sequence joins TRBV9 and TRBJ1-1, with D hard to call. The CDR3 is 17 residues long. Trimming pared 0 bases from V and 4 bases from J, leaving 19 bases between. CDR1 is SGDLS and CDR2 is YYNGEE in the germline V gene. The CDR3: CASSVEERVLGSTEAFF. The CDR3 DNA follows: TGTGCCAGCAGCGTAGAGGAGCGGGTATTAGGCTCCACTGAAGCTTTCTTT.

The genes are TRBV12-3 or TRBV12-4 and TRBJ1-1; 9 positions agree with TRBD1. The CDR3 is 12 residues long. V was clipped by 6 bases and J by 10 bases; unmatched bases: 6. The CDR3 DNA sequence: TGTGCCAGCAGCCCCGGGACAGGGTTAGCTTTCTTT. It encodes CASSPGTGLAFF.

CDR3 residues: CASSLAPNTEAFF. In DNA form, the CDR3 reads TGTGCCAGCAGCTTGGCACCGAACACTGAAGCTTTCTTT. The V and J genes are TRBV11-3 and TRBJ1-1, with D unresolved. Looked up from germline, CDR1 is SGHNT and CDR2 is YENEEA. The CDR3 covers 13 residues. The ends were cut back, 3 bases at V and 1 base at J, with 6 bases in the middle.

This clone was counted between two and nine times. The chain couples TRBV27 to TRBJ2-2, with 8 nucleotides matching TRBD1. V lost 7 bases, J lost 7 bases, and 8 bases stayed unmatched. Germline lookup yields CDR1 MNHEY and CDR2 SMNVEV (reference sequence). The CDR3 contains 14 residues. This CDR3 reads CASTWTGFGGELFF. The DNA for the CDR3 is TGTGCCAGCACCTGGACAGGGTTTGGCGGGGAGCTGTTTTTT.

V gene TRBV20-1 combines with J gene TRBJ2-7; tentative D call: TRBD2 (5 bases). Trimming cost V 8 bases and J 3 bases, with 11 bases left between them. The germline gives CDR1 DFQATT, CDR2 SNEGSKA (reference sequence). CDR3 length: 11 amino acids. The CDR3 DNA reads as TGCAGTTCTTCGAGCGGCTACGAGCAGTACGTC. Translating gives CSSSSGYEQYV.

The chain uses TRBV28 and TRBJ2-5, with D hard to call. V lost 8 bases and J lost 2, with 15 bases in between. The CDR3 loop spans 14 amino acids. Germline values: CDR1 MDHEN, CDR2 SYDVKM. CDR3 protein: CASLTAGWQETQYF. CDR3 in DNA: TGTGCCAGCTTAACCGCCGGGTGGCAAGAGACCCAGTACTTC. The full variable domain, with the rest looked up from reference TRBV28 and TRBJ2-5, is DVKVTQSSRYLVKRTGEKVFLECVQDMDHENMFWYRQDPGLGLRLIYFSYDVKMKEKGDIPEGYSVSREKKERFSLILESASTNQTSMYLCASLTAGWQETQYFGPGTRLLVL.

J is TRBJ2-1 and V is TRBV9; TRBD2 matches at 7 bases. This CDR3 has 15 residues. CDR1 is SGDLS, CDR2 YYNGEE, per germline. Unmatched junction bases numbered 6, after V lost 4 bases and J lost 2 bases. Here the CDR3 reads CASSLSGNAYNEQFF. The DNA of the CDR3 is TGTGCCAGCAGCCTCAGCGGGAATGCCTACAATGAGCAGTTCTTC.

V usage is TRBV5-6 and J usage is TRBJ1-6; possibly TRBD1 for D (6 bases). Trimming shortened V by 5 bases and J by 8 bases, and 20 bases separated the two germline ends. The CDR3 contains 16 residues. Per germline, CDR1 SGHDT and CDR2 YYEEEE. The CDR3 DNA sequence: TGTGCCAGCAGTATCAAAACAGGGAAATGGGATTCACCCCTCCACTTT. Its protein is CASSIKTGKWDSPLHF.

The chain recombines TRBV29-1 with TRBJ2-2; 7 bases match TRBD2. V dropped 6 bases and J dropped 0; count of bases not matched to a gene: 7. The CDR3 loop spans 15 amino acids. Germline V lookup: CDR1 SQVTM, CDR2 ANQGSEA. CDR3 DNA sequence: TGCAGCGTGAGGGGACGGGGGGCGAACACCGGGGAGCTGTTTTTT. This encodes CSVRGRGANTGELFF.

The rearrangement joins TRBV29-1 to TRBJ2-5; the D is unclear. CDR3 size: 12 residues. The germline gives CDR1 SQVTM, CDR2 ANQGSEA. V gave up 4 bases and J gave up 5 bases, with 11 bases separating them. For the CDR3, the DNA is TGCAGCGTTGTAAGCCTCGCGGAGACCCAGTACTTC. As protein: CSVVSLAETQYF.

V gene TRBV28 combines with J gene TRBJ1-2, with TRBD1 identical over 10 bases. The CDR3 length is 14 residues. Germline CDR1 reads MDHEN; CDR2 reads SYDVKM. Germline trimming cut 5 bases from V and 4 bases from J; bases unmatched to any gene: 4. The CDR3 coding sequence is TGTGCCAGCAGTGCGGGACAGGGGAGCTATGGCTACACCTTC. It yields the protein CASSAGQGSYGYTF.

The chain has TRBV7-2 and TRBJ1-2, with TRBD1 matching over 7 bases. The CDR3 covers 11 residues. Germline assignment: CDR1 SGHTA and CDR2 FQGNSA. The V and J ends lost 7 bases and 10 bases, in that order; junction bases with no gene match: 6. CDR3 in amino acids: CASTGQAFYTF. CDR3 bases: TGTGCCAGCACCGGACAGGCCTTCTACACCTTC.

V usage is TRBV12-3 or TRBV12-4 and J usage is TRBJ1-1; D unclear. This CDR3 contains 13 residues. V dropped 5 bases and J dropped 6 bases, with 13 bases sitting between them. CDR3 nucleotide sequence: TGTGCCAGCAGTAGAGGGTCAGTCGCTGAAGCTTTCTTT. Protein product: CASSRGSVAEAFF.

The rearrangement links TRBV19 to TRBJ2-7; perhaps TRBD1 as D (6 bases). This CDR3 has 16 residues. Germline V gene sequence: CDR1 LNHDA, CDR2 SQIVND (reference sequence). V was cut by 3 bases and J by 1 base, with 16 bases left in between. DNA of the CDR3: TGTGCCAGTAGTATGGAAAGACAGGCAGTTTCCTACGAGCAGTACTTC. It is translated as CASSMERQAVSYEQYF. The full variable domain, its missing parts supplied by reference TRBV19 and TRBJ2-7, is DGGITQSPKYLFRKEGQNVTLSCEQNLNHDAMYWYRQDPGQGLRLIYYSQIVNDFQKGDIAEGYSVSREKKESFPLTVTSAQKNPTAFYLCASSMERQAVSYEQYFGPGTRLTVT.

This chain's CDR3 is CASSAGTAFGGELFF. DNA for the CDR3: TGTGCCAGCAGCGCCGGGACAGCTTTTGGCGGGGAGCTGTTTTTT. The chain links TRBV7-9 to TRBJ2-2; 7 bases fit TRBD1. With V trimmed by 5 bases and J by 7 bases, 10 bases remained unmatched. Germline V gene data show CDR1 as SEHNR and CDR2 as FQNEAQ (reference sequence). The CDR3 consists of 15 residues.

This chain's CDR3 is CASSLGHSYTEAFF. For the CDR3, the DNA is TGTGCCAGTAGTTTGGGACACTCCTACACTGAAGCTTTCTTT. The chain couples TRBV19 to TRBJ1-1, with D tentatively TRBD1 (6 bases). Germline V CDR1 and CDR2: LNHDA, SQIVND (reference sequence). There are 14 residues in the CDR3. Trimming stripped 5 bases from V and 3 bases from J, with 13 bases between.

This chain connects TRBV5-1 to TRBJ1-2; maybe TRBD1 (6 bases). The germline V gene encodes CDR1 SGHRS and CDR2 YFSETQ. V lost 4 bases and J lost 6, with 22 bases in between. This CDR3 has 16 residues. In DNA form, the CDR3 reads TGCGCCAGCAGCACTATAGACAGGCAAAGTCTTAATGGCTACACCTTC. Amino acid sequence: CASSTIDRQSLNGYTF.

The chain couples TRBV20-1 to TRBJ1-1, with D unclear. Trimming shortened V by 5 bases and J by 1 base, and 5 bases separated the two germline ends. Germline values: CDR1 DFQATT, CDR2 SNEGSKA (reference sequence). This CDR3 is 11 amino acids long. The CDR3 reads CSAPQNTEAFF. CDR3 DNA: TGCAGTGCTCCCCAGAACACTGAAGCTTTCTTT.

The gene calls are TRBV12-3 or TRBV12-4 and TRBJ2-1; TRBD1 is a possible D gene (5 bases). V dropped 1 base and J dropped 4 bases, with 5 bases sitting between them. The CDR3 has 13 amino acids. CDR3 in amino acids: CASSLGQYNEQFF. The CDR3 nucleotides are TGTGCCAGCAGTTTAGGACAGTACAATGAGCAGTTCTTC.

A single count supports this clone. The CDR3 is CATSAEQTQYF. The CDR3 bases are TGTGCCACCAGTGCAGAACAGACCCAGTACTTC. This chain uses TRBV24-1 with TRBJ2-5; no clear D gene. The CDR3 runs 11 residues. Trimming took 5 bases from V and 6 from J, leaving 6 bases between them. From germline, CDR1 is KGHDR and CDR2 SFDVKD.

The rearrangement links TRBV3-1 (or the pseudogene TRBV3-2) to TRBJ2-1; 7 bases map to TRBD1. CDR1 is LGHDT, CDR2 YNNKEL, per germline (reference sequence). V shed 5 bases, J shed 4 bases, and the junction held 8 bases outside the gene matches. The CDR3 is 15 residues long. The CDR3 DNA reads TGTGCCAGCAGCTATCCCGGGACAGCATACAATGAGCAGTTCTTC. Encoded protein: CASSYPGTAYNEQFF.

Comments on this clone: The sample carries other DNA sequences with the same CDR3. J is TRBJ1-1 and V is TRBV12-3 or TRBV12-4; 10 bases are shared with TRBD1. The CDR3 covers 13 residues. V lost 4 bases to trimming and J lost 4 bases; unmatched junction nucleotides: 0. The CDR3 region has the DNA TGTGCCAGCAGTTGGACAGGGGGCACTGAAGCTTTCTTT. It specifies CASSWTGGTEAFF.

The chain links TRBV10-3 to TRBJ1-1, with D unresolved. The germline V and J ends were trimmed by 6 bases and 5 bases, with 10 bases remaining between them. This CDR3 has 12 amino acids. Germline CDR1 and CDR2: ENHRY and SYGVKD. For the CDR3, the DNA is TGTGCCATCAGGGTCGGGGAAACTGAAGCTTTCTTT. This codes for CAIRVGETEAFF.

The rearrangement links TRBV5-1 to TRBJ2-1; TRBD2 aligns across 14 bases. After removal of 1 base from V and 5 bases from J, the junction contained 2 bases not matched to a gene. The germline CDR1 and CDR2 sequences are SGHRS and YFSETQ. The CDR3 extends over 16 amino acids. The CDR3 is CASSLRLAGGNNEQFF. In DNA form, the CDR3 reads TGCGCCAGCAGCTTGAGACTAGCGGGGGGGAACAATGAGCAGTTCTTC.

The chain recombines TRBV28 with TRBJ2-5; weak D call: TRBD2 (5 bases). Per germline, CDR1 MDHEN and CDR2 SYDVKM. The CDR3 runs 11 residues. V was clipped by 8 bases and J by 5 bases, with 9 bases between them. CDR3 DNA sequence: TGTGCCAGCGAGGGTTGGGAGACCCAGTACTTC. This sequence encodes CASEGWETQYF.